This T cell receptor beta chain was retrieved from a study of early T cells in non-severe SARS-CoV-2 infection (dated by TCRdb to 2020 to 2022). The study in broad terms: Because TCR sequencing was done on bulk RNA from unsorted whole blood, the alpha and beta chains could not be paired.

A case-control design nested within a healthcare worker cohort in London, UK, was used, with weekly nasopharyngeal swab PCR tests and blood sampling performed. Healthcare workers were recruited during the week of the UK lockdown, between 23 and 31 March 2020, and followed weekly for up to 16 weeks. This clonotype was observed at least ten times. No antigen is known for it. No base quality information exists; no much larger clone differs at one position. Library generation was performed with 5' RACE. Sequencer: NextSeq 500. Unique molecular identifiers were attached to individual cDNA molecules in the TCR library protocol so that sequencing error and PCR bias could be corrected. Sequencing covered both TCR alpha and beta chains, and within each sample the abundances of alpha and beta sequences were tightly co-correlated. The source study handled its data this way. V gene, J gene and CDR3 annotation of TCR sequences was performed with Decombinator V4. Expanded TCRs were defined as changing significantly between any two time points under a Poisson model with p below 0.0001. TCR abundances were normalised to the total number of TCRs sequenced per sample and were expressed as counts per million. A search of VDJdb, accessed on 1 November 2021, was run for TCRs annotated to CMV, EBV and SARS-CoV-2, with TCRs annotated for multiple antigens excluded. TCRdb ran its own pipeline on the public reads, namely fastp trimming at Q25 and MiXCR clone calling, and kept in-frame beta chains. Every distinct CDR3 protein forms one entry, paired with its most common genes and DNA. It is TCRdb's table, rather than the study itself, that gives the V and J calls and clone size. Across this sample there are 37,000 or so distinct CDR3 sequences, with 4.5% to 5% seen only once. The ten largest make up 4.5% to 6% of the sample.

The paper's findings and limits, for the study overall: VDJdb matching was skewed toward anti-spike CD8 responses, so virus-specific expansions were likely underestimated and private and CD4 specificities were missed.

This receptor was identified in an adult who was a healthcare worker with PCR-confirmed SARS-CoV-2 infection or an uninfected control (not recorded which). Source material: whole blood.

The bases read TGTGCCAGCAGTTTAGGGTCAGGAGGCAATGAGCAGTTCTTC. It specifies CASSLGSGGNEQFF. Rearrangement joined TRBV12-3 or TRBV12-4 to TRBJ2-1, with TRBD2 perhaps the D gene, on 5 matching bases. V loses 1 base of germline sequence and J loses 6 bases, and the interval between the two ends is 10 bases. Counted from cysteine to phenylalanine, this CDR3 has 14 amino acids. Only the CDR3 part of the read is kept: 42 bases, read in frame from the first base.